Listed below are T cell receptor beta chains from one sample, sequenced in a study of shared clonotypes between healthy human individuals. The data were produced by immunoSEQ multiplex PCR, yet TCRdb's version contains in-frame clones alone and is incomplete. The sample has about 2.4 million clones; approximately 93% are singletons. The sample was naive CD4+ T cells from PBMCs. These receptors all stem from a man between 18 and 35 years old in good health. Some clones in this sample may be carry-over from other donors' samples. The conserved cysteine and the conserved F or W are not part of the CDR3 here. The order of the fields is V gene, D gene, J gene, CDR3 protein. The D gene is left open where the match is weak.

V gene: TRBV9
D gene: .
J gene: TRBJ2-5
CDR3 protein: ASSPGGREETQY

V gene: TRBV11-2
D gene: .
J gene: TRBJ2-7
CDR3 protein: ASSSRLSAGRPYEQY

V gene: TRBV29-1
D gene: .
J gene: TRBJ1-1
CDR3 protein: SAGRTKGAF

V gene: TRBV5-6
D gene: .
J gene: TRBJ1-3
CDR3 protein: ASSRRTALSGNTIY

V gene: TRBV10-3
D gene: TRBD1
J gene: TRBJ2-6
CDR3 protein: AISGDSPSGANVLT

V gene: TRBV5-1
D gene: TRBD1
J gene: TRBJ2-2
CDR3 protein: ASSPGTANGELF

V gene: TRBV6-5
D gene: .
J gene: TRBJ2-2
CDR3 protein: ASSLGGNTGELF

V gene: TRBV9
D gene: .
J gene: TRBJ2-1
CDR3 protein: ASSVAPSYNEQF

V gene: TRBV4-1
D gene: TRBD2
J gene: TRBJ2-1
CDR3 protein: ASSFRAGGGNEQF

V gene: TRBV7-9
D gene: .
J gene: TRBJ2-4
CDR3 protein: ASSLDLSGDIQY

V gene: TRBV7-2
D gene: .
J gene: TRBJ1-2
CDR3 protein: ASSAHSGRGNFYYGYT

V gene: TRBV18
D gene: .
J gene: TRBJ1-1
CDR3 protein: ASSPQRIAVNTEAF

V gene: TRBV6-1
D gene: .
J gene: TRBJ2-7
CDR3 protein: ASSASALSPYEQY

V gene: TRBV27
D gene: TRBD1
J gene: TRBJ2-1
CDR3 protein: ASRDRTVDEQF

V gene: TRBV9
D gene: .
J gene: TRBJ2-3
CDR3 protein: ASSVGAGLQDTQY

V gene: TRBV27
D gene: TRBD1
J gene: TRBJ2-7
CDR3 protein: ASIGVGQASSYEQY

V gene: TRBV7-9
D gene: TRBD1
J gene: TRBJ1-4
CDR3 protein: ASSARGAYEKLF

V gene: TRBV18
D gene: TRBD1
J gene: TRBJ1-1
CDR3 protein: ASSATGTGFNIEAF

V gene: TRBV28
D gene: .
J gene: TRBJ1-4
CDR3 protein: ASSLWERGMSEKLF

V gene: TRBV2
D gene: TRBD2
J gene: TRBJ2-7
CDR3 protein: ASSQRDLNEQY

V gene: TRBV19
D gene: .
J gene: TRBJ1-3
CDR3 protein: ASSSAHGNTIY

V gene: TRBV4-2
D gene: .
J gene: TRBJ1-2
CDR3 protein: ASSQAQVPYGYT

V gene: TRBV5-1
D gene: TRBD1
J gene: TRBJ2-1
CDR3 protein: ASSWDSKTSSYNEQF

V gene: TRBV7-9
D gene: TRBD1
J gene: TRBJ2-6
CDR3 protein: ASSLHRGLGANVLT

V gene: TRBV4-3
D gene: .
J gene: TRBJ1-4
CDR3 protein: ASSQDNPNTYMEKLF

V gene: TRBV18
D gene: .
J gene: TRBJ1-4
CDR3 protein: ASSPSDSEKLF

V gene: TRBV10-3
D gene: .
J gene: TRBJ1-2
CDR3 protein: AISESTGPRQALPYGYT

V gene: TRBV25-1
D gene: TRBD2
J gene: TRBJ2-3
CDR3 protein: ASTTSGYTDTQY

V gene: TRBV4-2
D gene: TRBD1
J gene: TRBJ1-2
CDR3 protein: ASSQSRTGDLNYGYT

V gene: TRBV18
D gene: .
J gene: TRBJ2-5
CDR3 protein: ASSPRGAPMETQY

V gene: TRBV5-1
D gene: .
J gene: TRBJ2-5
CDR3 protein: ASSWNVGTRQETQY

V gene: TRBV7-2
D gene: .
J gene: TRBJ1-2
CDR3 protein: ASSLGTDPGYT

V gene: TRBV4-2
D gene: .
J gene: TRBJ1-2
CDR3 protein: ASSRGPSGDYGYT

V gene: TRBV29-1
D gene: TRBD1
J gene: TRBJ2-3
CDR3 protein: SGGQANTDTQY

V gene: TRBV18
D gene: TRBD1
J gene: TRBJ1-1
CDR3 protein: ASSPTGALEAF

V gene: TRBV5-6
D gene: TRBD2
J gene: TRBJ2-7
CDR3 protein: ASSFRLAGDEQY

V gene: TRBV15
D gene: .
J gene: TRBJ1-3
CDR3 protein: ATSRDSVSGNTIY

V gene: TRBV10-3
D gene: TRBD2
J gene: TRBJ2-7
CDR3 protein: AINPGTRSYEQY

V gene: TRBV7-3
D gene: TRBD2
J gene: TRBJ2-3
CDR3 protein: ASSPVTSGRSADTQY

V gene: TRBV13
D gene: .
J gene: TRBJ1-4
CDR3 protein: ASSRGGRQASGKLF

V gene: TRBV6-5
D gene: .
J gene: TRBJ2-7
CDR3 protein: ASSYYRSGAGEQY

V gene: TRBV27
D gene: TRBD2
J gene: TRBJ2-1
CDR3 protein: ASSSLSGLQF

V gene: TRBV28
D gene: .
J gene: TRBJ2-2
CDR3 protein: ASTRAGPNTGELF

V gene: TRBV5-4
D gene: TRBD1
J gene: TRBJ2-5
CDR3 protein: ASSLRPDRAETQY

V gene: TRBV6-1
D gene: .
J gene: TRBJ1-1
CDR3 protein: ASSDQGFTEAF

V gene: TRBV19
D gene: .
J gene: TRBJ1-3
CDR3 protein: ASAPLGVRRGNTIY

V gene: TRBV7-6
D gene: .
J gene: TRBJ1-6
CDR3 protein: ASSLSGNSPLH

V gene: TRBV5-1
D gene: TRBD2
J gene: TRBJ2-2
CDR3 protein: ASSLLAGGPIAGELF

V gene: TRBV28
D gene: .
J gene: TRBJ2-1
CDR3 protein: ASSRKALGDEQF

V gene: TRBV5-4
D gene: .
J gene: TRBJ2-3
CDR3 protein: ASSLSGSRTDTQY

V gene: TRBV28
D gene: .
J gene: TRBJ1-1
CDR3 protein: ASRFSGGKTEAF

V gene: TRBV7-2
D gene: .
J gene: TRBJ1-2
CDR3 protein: ASSLQRGGYGYT

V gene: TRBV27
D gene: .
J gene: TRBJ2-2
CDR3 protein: ASSPSPAELRNTGELF

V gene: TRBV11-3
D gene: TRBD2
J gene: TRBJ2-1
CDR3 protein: ASSRDIIAGPTYNEQF

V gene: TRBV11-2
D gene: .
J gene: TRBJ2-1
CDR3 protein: ASSPPSPYNEQF

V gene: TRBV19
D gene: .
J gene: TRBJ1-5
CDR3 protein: ASSMGARPNQPQH

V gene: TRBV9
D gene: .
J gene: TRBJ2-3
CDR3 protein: AFGSSQY

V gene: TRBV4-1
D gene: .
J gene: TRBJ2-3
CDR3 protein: ASSPSNLGVPQIGQY

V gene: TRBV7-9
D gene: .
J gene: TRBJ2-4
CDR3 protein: ASSLADGGGDIQY

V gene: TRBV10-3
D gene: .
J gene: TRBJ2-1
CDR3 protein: AISLDPGGSYNEQF